This T cell receptor beta chain appears in the sequencing data of a study of shared clonotypes between healthy human individuals. Germline assignment: CDR1 SGHTA and CDR2 FQGNSA. The CDR3 is made up of 13 amino acids. V was shortened by 1 base and J by 5 bases, with 9 bases between the two germline ends. Method: immunoSEQ multiplex PCR; TCRdb's copy keeps in-frame clones and lacks some. Of millions of clones in the sample, around 90% were seen once. The chain joins TRBV7-2 to TRBJ2-7; no firm D call. This TCR was recovered from a man in his late teens or twenties in good health. The sample taken for sequencing was naive CD4+ T cells sorted from blood. Stated subset: CD45RA+ positively selected. CDR3 sequence reads: CASSLVRSDEQYF. DNA for the CDR3: TGTGCCAGCAGCTTAGTGCGTAGTGACGAGCAGTACTTC.